Sequencing of this TCR beta chain was carried out in a study of blood T cell repertoires in COVID-19. The CDR3 extends over 13 amino acids. CDR1 and CDR2 (germline): MNHEY, SVGAGI. V gave up 6 bases and J gave up 5 bases, with 11 bases separating them. The repertoire was sequenced with immunoSEQ multiplex PCR; TCRdb's copy has only in-frame clones and lacks some. The table lists around 14,000 clones, 85% to 90% of them singletons, with less than 3.5% in the top ten. This chain joins TRBV6-5 and TRBJ1-5; weak D call: TRBD1 (5 bases). Sequencing was performed on peripheral blood. The receptor was isolated from a human donor in a cohort sampled during active COVID-19. The CDR3 spells CASRRTSDQPQHF. As DNA, the CDR3 is TGTGCCAGCAGGCGGACATCCGATCAGCCCCAGCATTTT.